The next 16 T cell receptor beta chains were all read from a single sample in a study of PD-1 blockade in classical Hodgkin lymphoma. Time point here: cycle 4 day 1 (C4D1), after more than 5 weeks of nivolumab. Patients all relapsed after autologous stem cell transplantation, and there was variation in brentuximab vedotin exposure. Magnetic negative selection served to purify CD4+ T cells out of PBMCs that had been thawed. TCRdb keeps only in-frame clones here, not all; method: immunoSEQ multiplex PCR. The sample contains approximately 20,000 clones, 70% to 90% of which appear only once. The sequencing here drew on CD4+ T cells from blood, taken before the fourth cycle of nivolumab. The origin of the receptors is a human donor with classical Hodgkin lymphoma.

The chain joins TRBV6-5 to TRBJ2-2; TRBD1 agrees at 8 bases. V dropped 7 bases and J dropped 7; count of bases not matched to a gene: 11. CDR3 length: 15 residues. Germline CDR1 and CDR2: MNHEY and SVGAGI. The CDR3 loop is CASTSWTGKNGELFF. The DNA of the CDR3 is TGTGCCAGCACCTCTTGGACAGGGAAGAACGGGGAGCTGTTTTTT.

V and J are TRBV28 and TRBJ1-1; no reliable D call. The CDR3 is 13 residues long. Germline V gene data show CDR1 as MDHEN and CDR2 as SYDVKM. Between the trimmed V and J ends, which lost 5 bases and 8 bases, there was a span of 15 bases. The CDR3 sequence: CASSRLKGMEAFF. CDR3 sequence (DNA): TGTGCCAGCAGTCGCCTCAAGGGAATGGAAGCTTTCTTT.

This chain uses TRBV5-1 with TRBJ2-1; 7 nucleotides agree with TRBD2. The V gene end was trimmed by 0 bases and the J gene end by 9 bases; junction bases not matched to a gene: 6. This CDR3 is built from 14 residues. The germline V gene has CDR1 SGHRS and CDR2 YFSETQ. CDR3 residues: CASSLAREGVEQFF. The DNA of the CDR3 is TGCGCCAGCAGCTTGGCCAGGGAGGGAGTTGAGCAGTTCTTC.

The table lists this clone with a few counts. DNA of the CDR3: TGTGCCAGCATCAAGCGGGTCACAGATACGCAGTATTTT. Residues: CASIKRVTDTQYF. The chain recombines TRBV2 with TRBJ2-3; D perhaps matches TRBD2 (6 bases). CDR3 length equals 13 residues. Germline loops: CDR1 SNHLY, CDR2 FYNNEI. V dropped 7 bases and J dropped 2 bases, with 10 bases sitting between them.

The chain recombines TRBV5-4 with TRBJ1-4; D not resolved. With 4 bases removed from V and 3 bases from J, the gap between germline ends came to 10 bases. This CDR3 comprises 14 residues. Germline lookup yields CDR1 SGHNT and CDR2 YYREEE (reference sequence). The CDR3 DNA reads as TGTGCCAGCAGCCATGGTAAAGCTAATGAAAAACTGTTTTTT. Translated, it gives CASSHGKANEKLFF.

The J gene is TRBJ2-5, the V gene TRBV10-2; 10 positions agree with TRBD2. Germline V gene sequence: CDR1 WSHSY, CDR2 SAAADI. After removal of 6 bases from V and 4 bases from J, the junction contained 8 bases not matched to a gene. This CDR3 spans 15 amino acids. The CDR3: CASSPAGGVIETQYF. CDR3 sequence (DNA): TGCGCCAGCAGCCCAGCGGGAGGGGTGATAGAGACCCAGTACTTC.

The V gene is TRBV27, the J gene TRBJ1-6; D possibly corresponds to TRBD1 (6 bases). V lost 7 bases, J lost 7 bases, and 11 bases lay in between. CDR1 MNHEY and CDR2 SMNVEV come from the germline V gene (reference sequence). The CDR3 sequence is 13 residues long. The CDR3 DNA follows: TGTGCCAGCACCCCAACAGGGAATTCACCCCTCCACTTT. It is translated as CASTPTGNSPLHF.

J is TRBJ1-5 and V is TRBV6-1; D gene unclear. Germline V gene sequence: CDR1 MNHNS, CDR2 SASEGT. The CDR3 contains 16 residues. Trimming shortened V by 3 bases and J by 0 bases, and 12 bases separated the two germline ends. CDR3 sequence: CASSEEPTHSNQPQHF. The CDR3 bases are TGTGCCAGCAGTGAGGAACCGACCCATAGCAATCAGCCCCAGCATTTT.

The chain links TRBV19 to TRBJ2-6, with 12 bases lining up with TRBD1. V lost 5 bases, J lost 0 bases, and 8 bases stayed unmatched. The CDR3 consists of 19 residues. Per germline, CDR1 LNHDA and CDR2 SQIVND (reference sequence). The CDR3 DNA is TGTGCCAGTAGTCCTTCGGGGACAGGGGGCTACTCTGGGGCCAACGTCCTGACTTTC. Residues: CASSPSGTGGYSGANVLTF.

The chain links TRBV19 to TRBJ1-5, with D unclear. Per germline, CDR1 LNHDA and CDR2 SQIVND (reference sequence). The CDR3 totals 13 residues. V shed 4 bases and J shed 3 bases, with 7 bases lying between them. CDR3 bases: TGTGCCAGTAGTAGGAGAATCAATCAGCCCCAGCATTTT. This encodes CASSRRINQPQHF.

The chain couples TRBV19 to TRBJ2-2, with TRBD2 identical over 13 bases. The CDR3 consists of 16 residues. Germline V lookup: CDR1 LNHDA, CDR2 SQIVND (reference sequence). V trimming: 5 bases; J trimming: 6 bases; junction bases outside the gene matches: 6. In DNA form, the CDR3 reads TGTGCCAGTAGTCCGCGACTAGCGGGAGGTCCCGGGGAGCTGTTTTTT. The encoded protein is CASSPRLAGGPGELFF.

This clone was found once. The chain employs TRBV28 and TRBJ1-1; tentatively, D is TRBD1 (5 bases). This CDR3 contains 13 residues. The V and J ends lost 4 bases and 2 bases respectively, with 8 bases between them. CDR1 and CDR2 from the germline V gene are MDHEN and SYDVKM. The CDR3 protein is CASSSGANTEAFF. Written as DNA, the CDR3 is TGTGCCAGCAGTTCCGGGGCTAACACTGAAGCTTTCTTT. The entire variable domain, with the rest obtained from reference TRBV28 and TRBJ1-1, is as follows: DVKVTQSSRYLVKRTGEKVFLECVQDMDHENMFWYRQDPGLGLRLIYFSYDVKMKEKGDIPEGYSVSREKKERFSLILESASTNQTSMYLCASSSGANTEAFFGQGTRLTVV.

V usage is TRBV27 and J usage is TRBJ1-1; D uncertain. CDR1 and CDR2 from the germline V gene are MNHEY and SMNVEV (reference sequence). This CDR3 spans 12 amino acids. V gave up 7 bases and J gave up 7 bases, with 13 bases separating them. CDR3 sequence: CASMNLRNEAFF. CDR3 bases: TGTGCCAGCATGAATCTCAGGAATGAAGCTTTCTTT.

This chain joins TRBV4-1 and TRBJ2-3; 13 positions match TRBD2. After removal of 6 bases from V and 3 bases from J, the junction contained 6 bases not matched to a gene. This CDR3 has 16 residues. Germline CDR1 is MGHRA and CDR2 is YSYEKL. CDR3 DNA: TGCGCCAGCAGACCTACTAGCGGGAGGGCTACAGATACGCAGTATTTT. As protein: CASRPTSGRATDTQYF.

The CDR3 is CASSLVQGNNEQYF. The CDR3 nucleotides read TGTGCCAGCAGCTTGGTACAGGGGAACAACGAGCAGTACTTC. The chain couples TRBV5-5 to TRBJ2-7, with 7 bases matching TRBD1. Per germline, CDR1 SGHKS and CDR2 YYEKEE (reference sequence). J lost 5 bases, V lost 0 bases, and 5 bases had no gene match. This CDR3 spans 14 amino acids.

The chain couples TRBV19 to TRBJ1-5; maybe TRBD1 (5 bases). Germline V gene sequence: CDR1 LNHDA, CDR2 SQIVND (reference sequence). The CDR3 sequence is 13 residues long. Trimming left V 11 bases short and J 12 bases short, with 23 bases between. CDR3 DNA sequence: TGTGCCTGTATGGGCAGGGCCTCGGGGGGCCAGCATTTT. This codes for CACMGRASGGQHF.